These T cell receptor beta chains were read from a single sample in a study of OX40 agonist ivuxolimab in advanced cancers. This table comes from immunoSEQ multiplex PCR, and its TCRdb copy is limited to in-frame clones, with some not included. The sample gives approximately 60,000 clones, roughly 83% of which show up once; less than 0.9% is in the top ten. Source: CD4+ or CD8+ T cells sorted from blood, taken in a trial of the OX40 agonist ivuxolimab. These receptors were taken from an adult with an advanced solid tumor such as melanoma, head and neck, liver or kidney cancer. CDR3s include the opening cysteine and the closing phenylalanine or tryptophan. A D gene is named only where the DNA matches it firmly. A row's size may be missing; if present it is once, few, many or a size class.

clone size,D gene,V gene,J gene,CDR3 length,CDR3 protein,CDR3 DNA
NA,NA,TRBV18,TRBJ2-7,16,CASSPQPAGNGYEQYF,TGTGCCAGCTCACCCCAGCCCGCGGGGAACGGGTACGAGCAGTACTTC
NA,NA,TRBV7-8,TRBJ1-1,17,CASSLAAGGSLNTEAFF,TGTGCCAGCAGCTTAGCCGCTGGAGGTAGCCTGAACACTGAAGCTTTCTTT
NA,NA,TRBV5-1,TRBJ1-1,16,CASRIGAATMNTEAFF,TGCGCCAGCAGGATAGGGGCGGCAACTATGAACACTGAAGCTTTCTTT
NA,TRBD2,TRBV5-1,TRBJ2-5,15,CASQTSGGFVETQYF,TGCGCCAGCCAGACTAGCGGGGGGTTCGTAGAGACCCAGTACTTC
NA,NA,TRBV7-8,TRBJ1-1,14,CASSQGRENTEAFF,TGTGCCAGCAGCCAGGGACGGGAGAACACTGAAGCTTTCTTT
NA,NA,TRBV7-8,TRBJ2-3,14,CASSLGVRTDTQYF,TGTGCCAGCAGCTTAGGAGTGAGGACAGATACGCAGTATTTT
NA,TRBD1,TRBV6-1,TRBJ1-4,15,CASSEDRGLYEKLFF,TGTGCCAGCAGTGAAGACAGGGGCCTATATGAAAAACTGTTTTTT
few,NA,TRBV5-1,TRBJ2-3,16,CASSRIQVVGTDTQYF,TGCGCCAGCAGCAGAATACAGGTCGTAGGCACAGATACGCAGTATTTT
NA,NA,TRBV12-5,TRBJ2-6,16,CASGLASGVGANVLTF,TGTGCTAGTGGTTTAGCTTCAGGGGTTGGGGCCAACGTCCTGACTTTC
NA,NA,TRBV5-5,TRBJ1-2,14,CASSLLPGSDGYTF,TGTGCCAGCAGCTTGCTTCCGGGTTCGGATGGCTACACCTTC
once,NA,TRBV6-5,TRBJ1-5,14,CASSPDRSPQPQHF,TGTGCCAGCAGCCCCGACAGGTCCCCTCAGCCCCAGCATTTT
NA,NA,TRBV9,TRBJ2-4,13,CASSVVAGSIQYF,TGTGCCAGCAGCGTAGTTGCAGGAAGCATTCAGTACTTC
NA,TRBD2,TRBV4-1,TRBJ2-5,17,CASSQVRGVASEETQYF,TGCGCCAGCAGCCAAGTCCGGGGGGTTGCTAGCGAGGAGACCCAGTACTTC
NA,TRBD1,TRBV5-6,TRBJ1-1,14,CASSITGGRGEAFF,TGTGCCAGCAGCATAACAGGGGGCAGAGGCGAAGCTTTCTTT
few,NA,TRBV7-2,TRBJ2-2,18,CASSLRIGASANTGELFF,TGTGCCAGCAGCTTAAGGATTGGAGCGTCAGCGAACACCGGGGAGCTGTTTTTT